The 2 T cell receptor beta chains reported below all come from one sample, sequenced in a study of T-cell reconstitution after alpha-beta-depleted transplantation in children. This sample's TCRbeta library carried unique molecular identifier barcodes. TCRdb recomputed calls from the PCR reads with MiXCR, one row per CDR3 protein. Altogether about 460,000 distinct CDR3 sequences are present, roughly a tenth being singletons, with the ten largest covering 2%. Material: PBMCs, obtained before TCRalphabeta/CD19-depleted stem cell transplant. The receptors derive from a child aged 2-15 years with inherited bone marrow failure, due to receive a stem cell transplant.

Regarding this clonotype: This may come from a read error, since a much larger clone is one base off. This rearrangement joins TRBV27 to TRBJ2-2; D is perhaps TRBD1 or TRBD2 (5 bases each). The CDR3 has 15 amino acids. Trimming removed 2 bases from V and 3 bases from J, with 10 bases in between. Germline V lookup: CDR1 MNHEY, CDR2 SMNVEV (reference sequence). The CDR3 region has the DNA TGTGCCAGCAGTTTAGAGGGGAATTACACCGGGGAGCTGTTTTTT. This sequence encodes CASSLEGNYTGELFF.

Only a few counts were recorded for this clonotype. The V call is TRBV7-2, the J call TRBJ1-1, with D possibly being TRBD1 (5 bases). V was pared by 1 base and J by 5 bases, with 14 bases between. There are 15 residues in the CDR3. Germline lookup yields CDR1 SGHTA and CDR2 FQGNSA. CDR3: CASSLVPGWGTEAFF. The CDR3 DNA reads TGTGCCAGCAGCTTAGTTCCAGGGTGGGGTACTGAAGCTTTCTTT.